Each of the 24 T cell receptor beta chains below was sequenced from the same sample in a study of CD8 T cells in ankylosing spondylitis. TCRdb re-called the 5' RACE reads with MiXCR, one entry per CDR3 protein. This table holds approximately 300,000 distinct CDR3 sequences, around 21% found once. The sequenced sample consisted of blood, either unsorted or a sorted T cell fraction (not recorded which). These receptors all come from a female donor with ankylosing spondylitis or in good health (not recorded which).

The chain uses TRBV29-1 and TRBJ2-7, with D possibly TRBD2 on 6 matching bases. CDR1 SQVTM and CDR2 ANQGSEA come from the germline V gene. V lost 1 base and J lost 5, with 12 bases in between. The CDR3 sequence is 13 residues long. The chain's CDR3 is CSVEAGPGDEQYF. The CDR3 coding sequence is TGCAGCGTTGAAGCGGGCCCGGGGGACGAGCAGTACTTC.

CDR3 loop: CSARGTRQDTQYF. In DNA, the CDR3 is TGCAGTGCTAGAGGGACTCGACAAGATACGCAGTATTTT. The chain is built from TRBV20-1 and TRBJ2-3; D possibly corresponds to TRBD2 (5 bases). V was cut by 1 base and J by 5 bases, with 10 bases left in between. CDR3 length equals 13 residues. The germline CDR1 and CDR2 sequences are DFQATT and SNEGSKA (reference sequence).

The genes are TRBV5-1 and TRBJ1-1, with 7 bases identical to TRBD1. This CDR3 contains 12 residues. The V and J ends lost 1 base and 10 bases, in that order; junction bases with no gene match: 4. Looked up from germline, CDR1 is SGHRS and CDR2 is YFSETQ. DNA of the CDR3: TGCGCCAGCAGCTTGAGGGGGCTAGGAGCTTTCTTT. Its translation is CASSLRGLGAFF.

The chain couples TRBV11-3 to TRBJ2-7; no clear D. Germline V gene sequence: CDR1 SGHNT, CDR2 YENEEA. Trimming took 0 bases from V and 2 from J, leaving 11 bases between them. The CDR3 is 15 amino acids. The CDR3 loop reads CASSLDSERAYEQYF. The CDR3 nucleotides are TGTGCCAGCAGCTTAGACAGCGAACGCGCCTACGAGCAGTACTTC. The whole variable domain, remainder taken from reference TRBV11-3 and TRBJ2-7, is EAGVVQSPRYKIIEKKQPVAFWCNPISGHNTLYWYLQNLGQGPELLIRYENEEAVDDSQLPKDRFSAERLKGVDSTLKIQPAELGDSAVYLCASSLDSERAYEQYFGPGTRLTVT.

This clonotype appeared a few times. CDR3 loop: CASSRRDIGTEAFF. CDR3 DNA: TGCGCCAGCAGTAGGCGGGACATCGGCACTGAAGCTTTCTTT. The chain joins TRBV5-1 to TRBJ1-1; a weak D match, TRBD1 (6 bases). CDR3 size: 14 residues. Germline V gene data show CDR1 as SGHRS and CDR2 as YFSETQ. V dropped 5 bases and J dropped 4 bases, with 15 bases sitting between them.

This clonotype was observed a handful of times. The rearrangement joins TRBV5-1 to TRBJ2-1; TRBD1 aligns across 9 bases. The CDR3 extends over 15 amino acids. Germline trimming cut 2 bases from V and 4 bases from J; bases unmatched to any gene: 4. The germline gives CDR1 SGHRS, CDR2 YFSETQ. Here the CDR3 reads CASSFRDRAYNEQFF. The CDR3 nucleotides are TGCGCCAGCAGCTTCCGGGACAGGGCATACAATGAGCAGTTCTTC.

This clonotype showed up just a few times. The rearrangement links TRBV20-1 to TRBJ1-1; the D gene is possibly TRBD1 (5 bases). CDR3 length: 15 amino acids. Trimming shortened V by 1 base and J by 3 bases, and 15 bases separated the two germline ends. Per germline, CDR1 DFQATT and CDR2 SNEGSKA (reference sequence). The CDR3: CSARGLQGRDTEAFF. The DNA of the CDR3 is TGCAGTGCTAGAGGTCTGCAGGGCAGGGACACTGAAGCTTTCTTT.

The chain employs TRBV28 and TRBJ2-3; TRBD1 matches 11 bases. The V segment lost 4 bases and the J segment 6 bases; nucleotides outside the gene matches: 18. Germline CDR1 reads MDHEN; CDR2 reads SYDVKM. The CDR3 is 19 amino acids. This CDR3 is CASSSPGQGALPYEDTQYF. Here the CDR3 DNA reads TGTGCCAGCAGTTCCCCCGGACAGGGGGCCCTCCCGTACGAGGATACGCAGTATTTT.

This clonotype was seen a handful of times. This chain links TRBV28 with TRBJ2-3; D may be TRBD1 (6 bases). This CDR3 has 18 amino acids. Trimming shortened V by 2 bases and J by 2 bases, and 20 bases separated the two germline ends. The germline CDR1 and CDR2 sequences are MDHEN and SYDVKM. CDR3 nucleotides: TGTGCCAGCAGTTTAACCGCCCTTCAGGGGCCCCACACAGATACGCAGTATTTT. Amino acids: CASSLTALQGPHTDTQYF.

This clonotype was observed a handful of times. CDR3 region: CASSEAVGDYQPQHF. DNA of the CDR3: TGTGCCAGCAGTGAAGCTGTCGGGGACTATCAGCCCCAGCATTTT. The rearrangement uses TRBV6-1 and TRBJ1-5, with D perhaps matching TRBD1 (5 bases). The V end lost 0 bases, the J end lost 5 bases, and 11 bases lay between the germline ends. In germline, CDR1 is MNHNS, CDR2 SASEGT. The CDR3 extends over 15 amino acids.

There are a few counts of this clonotype. The genes are TRBV7-2 and TRBJ2-7, with 8 bases that match TRBD1. The J segment lost 1 base and the V segment lost 3 bases, leaving 5 bases of the junction unmatched. Germline-derived CDR1 and CDR2 are SGHTA and FQGNSA. The CDR3 is 15 amino acids. The CDR3 region has the DNA TGTGCCAGCAGCTTTCGACAGGGGCAATCCTACGAGCAGTACTTC. Protein: CASSFRQGQSYEQYF.

This clonotype occurred a few times. The chain links TRBV4-1 to TRBJ2-5, with D tentatively TRBD2 (5 bases). CDR1 and CDR2 from the germline V gene are MGHRA and YSYEKL. The CDR3 extends over 13 amino acids. The V gene lost 0 bases and the J gene lost 7 bases, with 9 bases spanning the gap. The CDR3 DNA follows: TGCGCCAGCAGCCAAGAGAGGGAGAGGACCCAGTACTTC. As protein: CASSQERERTQYF.

This clonotype was observed a few times. The chain employs TRBV20-1 and TRBJ2-5; TRBD1 is a possible D gene (6 bases). In germline, CDR1 is DFQATT, CDR2 SNEGSKA (reference sequence). The CDR3 sequence is 13 residues long. The ends were cut back, 6 bases at V and 1 base at J, with 12 bases in the middle. In DNA, the CDR3 is TGCAGTGCCCTCCTGGGGGCCCAAGAGACCCAGTACTTC. Translated: CSALLGAQETQYF.

There are a few counts of this clonotype. The chain is built from TRBV25-1 and TRBJ2-5; tentative D call: TRBD1 (6 bases). The CDR3 covers 14 residues. V gave up 2 bases and J gave up 3 bases, with 10 bases separating them. Germline V gives CDR1 MGHDK, CDR2 SYGVNS. The CDR3 nucleotides are TGTGCCAGCAGTGAAAGGACAGCAAAAGAGACCCAGTACTTC. It encodes CASSERTAKETQYF. The full variable domain, its missing parts supplied by reference TRBV25-1 and TRBJ2-5, is EADIYQTPRYLVIGTGKKITLECSQTMGHDKMYWYQQDPGMELHLIHYSYGVNSTEKGDLSSESTVSRIRTEHFPLTLESARPSHTSQYLCASSERTAKETQYFGPGTRLLVL.

This clonotype was observed a handful of times. The genes are TRBV20-1 and TRBJ2-3; D is unresolved. The V end lost 5 bases, the J end lost 5 bases, and 8 bases lay between the germline ends. The CDR3 has 11 residues. Germline lookup yields CDR1 DFQATT and CDR2 SNEGSKA (reference sequence). The CDR3 spells CSAEQRDTQYF. CDR3 nucleotides: TGCAGTGCTGAACAGAGAGATACGCAGTATTTT.

This chain connects TRBV20-1 to TRBJ2-7; no clear D. Germline CDR1 is DFQATT and CDR2 is SNEGSKA (reference sequence). The CDR3 contains 14 residues. Trimming left V 0 bases short and J 9 bases short, with 18 bases between. In DNA form, the CDR3 reads TGCAGTGCTAGAGATCTTCCCTCTGGACCCCGGCAGTACTTC. Translating gives CSARDLPSGPRQYF.

This clonotype appeared a few times. In DNA, the CDR3 is TGTGCCAGCAGTTACTCCGGGCGGACGGCGGGTGAGCAGTACTTC. It yields the protein CASSYSGRTAGEQYF. V and J are TRBV6-5 and TRBJ2-7, with D perhaps matching TRBD2 (5 bases). Trimming stripped 0 bases from V and 7 bases from J, with 16 bases between. This CDR3 has 15 amino acids. Germline assignment: CDR1 MNHEY and CDR2 SVGAGI.

This clonotype was recorded at least ten times. This chain links TRBV12-3 or TRBV12-4 with TRBJ2-1; D might be TRBD1 or TRBD2, each matching 6 bases. Trimming took 10 bases from V and 2 from J, leaving 12 bases between them. The CDR3 spans 13 residues. The CDR3 nucleotides are TGTGCCATATGGGGGGCAGCCTACAATGAGCAGTTCTTC. Encoded protein: CAIWGAAYNEQFF.

The CDR3 loop reads CASSLGSESGNTIYF. The CDR3 nucleotides read TGTGCCAGCAGCTTGGGGTCAGAATCTGGAAACACCATATATTTT. J is TRBJ1-3 and V is TRBV5-6; D is ambiguous. Trimming left V 0 bases short and J 1 base short, with 8 bases between. CDR3 length: 15 amino acids. CDR1 and CDR2 from the germline V gene are SGHDT and YYEEEE.

This clonotype appeared many times. This chain uses TRBV29-1 with TRBJ2-1, with TRBD2 matching 8 bases. V was clipped by 4 bases and J by 4 bases; unmatched bases: 6. The CDR3 has 14 residues. Looked up from germline, CDR1 is SQVTM and CDR2 is ANQGSEA. The CDR3 loop reads CSVAGSGAYNEQFF. The CDR3 DNA sequence: TGCAGCGTTGCCGGTAGCGGGGCGTACAATGAGCAGTTCTTC.

This clonotype was found many times. J is TRBJ1-1 and V is TRBV12-3 or TRBV12-4, with D unresolved. Trimming removed 2 bases at V and 4 bases at J, with 14 bases between. This CDR3 spans 15 amino acids. The CDR3 DNA is TGTGCCAGCAGTTTATTGGTGTTAGGTCGCACTGAAGCTTTCTTT. Protein: CASSLLVLGRTEAFF.

This clonotype was detected only once. V usage is TRBV6-5 and J usage is TRBJ2-5, with D possibly being TRBD1 or TRBD2 (5 bases each). V was pared by 0 bases and J by 1 base, with 15 bases between. The CDR3 has 17 amino acids. Germline CDR1 is MNHEY and CDR2 is SVGAGI. Here the CDR3 DNA reads TGTGCCAGCAGTTACTCGAGAGGGGTTCCTCTCCAAGAGACCCAGTACTTC. Encoded protein: CASSYSRGVPLQETQYF.

The chain carries TRBV29-1 and TRBJ1-1; D unresolved. Trimming took 3 bases from V and 2 from J, leaving 13 bases between them. Germline V gene lookup returns CDR1 SQVTM and CDR2 ANQGSEA. The CDR3 is 14 residues long. The CDR3 loop reads CSVDRGMTNTEAFF. CDR3 nucleotide sequence: TGCAGCGTTGACCGTGGGATGACTAACACTGAAGCTTTCTTT.

The rearrangement links TRBV5-1 to TRBJ2-3, with 8 bases aligning to TRBD1. CDR1 and CDR2 from the germline V gene are SGHRS and YFSETQ. There are 16 residues in the CDR3. J lost 8 bases, V lost 4 bases, and 15 bases had no gene match. CDR3 sequence: CASSQLGDRQSGTQYF. The CDR3 bases are TGCGCCAGCAGCCAACTGGGGGACAGGCAGTCTGGTACGCAGTATTTT.